Shown below are 24 T cell receptor beta chains from a single sample sequenced in a study of long-term antiretroviral therapy in people with HIV. Version v3.0 of the immunoSEQ assay ran at survey level. Here immunoSEQ multiplex PCR was the method, and the copy in TCRdb shows in-frame clones only, minus some. This table holds tens of thousands of clones, 95% found once. The sample here was unsorted PBMCs, taken 5.3 years after starting antiretroviral therapy. All receptors derive from a man aged 50 to 60 with HIV.

This rearrangement joins TRBV25-1 to TRBJ1-2, with D unclear. Germline CDR1 MGHDK, CDR2 SYGVNS. The CDR3 runs to 13 residues. V dropped 5 bases and J dropped 7 bases, with 14 bases sitting between them. CDR3 sequence (DNA): TGTGCCAGCAGTAATTCAGCCCTCGGTGGCTACACCTTC. It translates to CASSNSALGGYTF.

The chain employs TRBV9 and TRBJ2-7, with 8 bases lining up with TRBD1. V lost 1 base to trimming and J lost 2 bases; unmatched junction nucleotides: 5. This CDR3 region has 15 residues. Germline CDR1 and CDR2: SGDLS and YYNGEE. The CDR3, as DNA: TGTGCCAGCAGCGTATCGTGGGACAGGACCTACGAGCAGTACTTC. It encodes CASSVSWDRTYEQYF.

This clone was observed once. V usage is TRBV2 and J usage is TRBJ2-2; possibly TRBD1 or TRBD2 for D (6 bases each). Germline V gene lookup returns CDR1 SNHLY and CDR2 FYNNEI. V was trimmed by 3 bases and J by 4 bases, leaving 15 bases between them. This CDR3 contains 16 residues. CDR3 bases: TGTGCCAGCAGTGAGTGGGGGGCGCAGGGCACCGGGGAGCTGTTTTTT. Translating it yields CASSEWGAQGTGELFF.

The chain couples TRBV27 to TRBJ2-5; D unclear. The J call is in doubt because the DNA end fits TRBJ2-7 better. The CDR3 is 14 amino acids. Germline V gene sequence: CDR1 MNHEY, CDR2 SMNVEV (reference sequence). This chain's CDR3 is CASSFGPSWGEQYF. DNA of the CDR3: TGTGCCAGCAGTTTCGGGCCAAGTTGGGGCGAGCAGTACTTC.

The chain is built from TRBV6-5 and TRBJ1-5, with D hard to call. The CDR3 consists of 14 residues. Germline values: CDR1 MNHEY, CDR2 SVGAGI. The V and J ends lost 4 bases and 7 bases respectively, with 14 bases between them. This chain's CDR3 is CASSSGIQNQPQHF. The CDR3 DNA reads as TGTGCCAGCAGTTCCGGGATCCAGAACCAGCCCCAGCATTTT.

The chain recombines TRBV5-6 with TRBJ1-1; 8 bases are a match to TRBD1. The trim removed 3 bases at V and 0 bases at J, leaving 1 base unmatched. CDR1 and CDR2 (germline): SGHDT, YYEEEE. The CDR3 totals 14 residues. DNA of the CDR3: TGTGCCAGCAGCTGGACAGGGATGAACACTGAAGCTTTCTTT. Encoded protein: CASSWTGMNTEAFF. The entire variable domain, with the rest obtained from reference TRBV5-6 and TRBJ1-1, is as follows: DAGVTQSPTHLIKTRGQQVTLRCSPKSGHDTVSWYQQALGQGPQFIFQYYEEEERQRGNFPDRFSGHQFPNYSSELNVNALLLGDSALYLCASSWTGMNTEAFFGQGTRLTVV.

This clone was found a few times. The genes are TRBV29-1 and TRBJ2-6; D might be TRBD1 or TRBD2, each matching 6 bases. V was clipped by 7 bases and J by 2 bases, with 9 bases between them. The germline CDR1 and CDR2 sequences are SQVTM and ANQGSEA. This CDR3 contains 13 residues. Here the CDR3 DNA reads TGCAGCGCGGGGGCAGCTGGGGCCAACGTCCTGACTTTC. It specifies CSAGAAGANVLTF. Variable domain in full (rest from reference TRBV29-1 and TRBJ2-6): SAVISQKPSRDICQRGTSLTIQCQVDSQVTMMFWYRQQPGQSLTLIATANQGSEATYESGFVIDKFPISRPNLTFSTLTVSNMSPEDSSIYLCSAGAAGANVLTFGAGSRLTVL.

This chain links TRBV28 with TRBJ2-3; 8 bases fit TRBD2. J gave up 0 bases and V 2 bases, and 1 base lay outside the gene matches. Germline values: CDR1 MDHEN, CDR2 SYDVKM. The CDR3 consists of 15 residues. The CDR3 sequence is CASSLRGGSTDTQYF. The CDR3, as DNA: TGTGCCAGCAGTTTACGGGGGGGAAGCACAGATACGCAGTATTTT.

The V and J genes are TRBV21-1 and TRBJ1-3; no DNA check was done on the table's D call, TRBD1. TRBV21-1 is labeled a pseudogene. This CDR3 has 20 amino acids. CDR3 residues: CASSKALEGQLMTPGNTIYF. The CDR3 DNA reads TGTGCCAGCAGCAAAGCCCTAGAGGGACAACTAATGACTCCTGGAAACACCATATATTTT.

The J gene is TRBJ2-4, the V gene TRBV29-1; D not certain. Per the germline V gene, CDR1 is SQVTM and CDR2 is ANQGSEA. V was clipped by 0 bases and J by 2 bases, with 11 bases between them. CDR3 length: 15 amino acids. The CDR3 is CSVEDRSNTKNIQYF. The DNA of the CDR3 is TGCAGCGTTGAAGATCGGTCTAATACCAAAAACATTCAGTACTTC.

The J gene is TRBJ1-2, the V gene TRBV27; 7 bases fit TRBD1. Trimming cost V 5 bases and J 7 bases; bases outside gene matches: 7. CDR1 and CDR2 from the germline V gene are MNHEY and SMNVEV (reference sequence). This CDR3 is built from 13 residues. As DNA, the CDR3 is TGTGCCAGCAGTGGGGACAGCCGGGGTGGCTACACCTTC. Amino acids: CASSGDSRGGYTF.

V is TRBV6-1 and J is TRBJ1-2; a weak D match, TRBD1 (5 bases). Germline loops: CDR1 MNHNS, CDR2 SASEGT. V was pared by 7 bases and J by 4 bases, with 16 bases between. This CDR3 has 14 amino acids. In nucleotides, the CDR3 is TGTGCCAGCACCGAAATGGAGGGGACCTATGGCTACACCTTC. Translating it yields CASTEMEGTYGYTF.

The chain employs TRBV6-1 and TRBJ2-3, with 10 bases aligning to TRBD2. CDR1 is MNHNS and CDR2 is SASEGT in the germline V gene. CDR3 length: 12 residues. The junction had 3 bases not matched to a gene; V was cut back by 7 bases and J by 8 bases. CDR3 DNA sequence: TGTGCCAGCAACCTAGCGGGGGTTACGCAGTATTTT. Translated, it gives CASNLAGVTQYF.

The sample holds one count of this clone. J is TRBJ2-6 and V is TRBV25-1; D gene uncertain. Per germline, CDR1 MGHDK and CDR2 SYGVNS. With 1 base removed from V and 2 bases from J, the gap between germline ends came to 3 bases. The CDR3 sequence is 14 residues long. The CDR3, as DNA: TGTGCCAGCAGTGAATTAACTGGGGCCAACGTCCTGACTTTC. This gives the protein CASSELTGANVLTF.

The gene calls are TRBV19 and TRBJ2-1; D is perhaps TRBD1 (5 bases). The CDR3 length is 13 residues. Germline lookup yields CDR1 LNHDA and CDR2 SQIVND (reference sequence). Trimming cost V 1 base and J 7 bases, with 8 bases left between them. CDR3 residues: CASSIGRVNEQFF. CDR3 bases: TGTGCCAGTAGTATAGGCAGGGTGAATGAGCAGTTCTTC.

The chain uses TRBV29-1 and TRBJ1-4; maybe TRBD1 (5 bases). This CDR3 is built from 15 residues. Germline CDR1 SQVTM, CDR2 ANQGSEA. V shed 6 bases and J shed 2 bases, with 16 bases lying between them. CDR3 nucleotide sequence: TGCAGCGTCTCAAAGGGTGGGGCGACTAATGAAAAACTGTTTTTT. It codes for CSVSKGGATNEKLFF. Combining the CDR3 with reference TRBV29-1 and TRBJ1-4 gives the whole variable domain SAVISQKPSRDICQRGTSLTIQCQVDSQVTMMFWYRQQPGQSLTLIATANQGSEATYESGFVIDKFPISRPNLTFSTLTVSNMSPEDSSIYLCSVSKGGATNEKLFFGSGTQLSVL.

The chain joins TRBV6-1 to TRBJ2-1; TRBD2 aligns across 10 bases. The CDR3 spans 16 residues. V lost 2 bases to trimming and J lost 4 bases; unmatched junction nucleotides: 5. Germline values: CDR1 MNHNS, CDR2 SASEGT. The CDR3 protein is CASSELSGGNYNEQFF. As DNA, the CDR3 is TGTGCCAGCAGTGAACTTAGCGGGGGGAATTACAATGAGCAGTTCTTC.

In DNA, the CDR3 is TGTGCCAGCATCGAGATGGGTAGCACAGATACGCAGTATTTT. Translation: CASIEMGSTDTQYF. This chain connects TRBV5-5 to TRBJ2-3; D gene unclear. The CDR3 spans 14 residues. Germline assignment: CDR1 SGHKS and CDR2 YYEKEE (reference sequence). Trimming took off 6 bases at V and 0 bases at J, with 11 bases between the two ends.

CDR3 in DNA: TGTGCCAGCAGCGTAGGCGGCAGGGCAAACGAGCAGTACTTC. Amino acid sequence: CASSVGGRANEQYF. The chain recombines TRBV9 with TRBJ2-7, with a possible D match to TRBD1 (5 bases). The CDR3 is made up of 14 amino acids. The germline V gene has CDR1 SGDLS and CDR2 YYNGEE. V lost 0 bases and J lost 5, with 12 bases in between.

This clone has a single count. The chain has TRBV20-1 and TRBJ2-3; D not resolved. The CDR3 runs 11 residues. Per the germline V gene, CDR1 is DFQATT and CDR2 is SNEGSKA (reference sequence). Deletions cut 4 bases from V and 6 bases from J, with 8 bases between. CDR3 bases: TGCAGTGCTACGTCGCGGGATACGCAGTATTTT. It is translated as CSATSRDTQYF.

The V call is TRBV4-3, the J call TRBJ2-3; 7 bases align to TRBD1. Germline V gene data show CDR1 as LGHNA and CDR2 as YSLEER. The V gene end was trimmed by 0 bases and the J gene end by 0 bases; junction bases not matched to a gene: 9. The CDR3 extends over 18 amino acids. CDR3 bases: TGCGCCAGCAGCCAAGATACCGGACAGGCGACTAGCACAGATACGCAGTATTTT. Protein product: CASSQDTGQATSTDTQYF.

The CDR3: CASKGGSNTGELFF. As DNA, the CDR3 is TGTGCCAGCAAAGGGGGTTCGAACACCGGGGAGCTGTTTTTT. V is TRBV7-2 and J is TRBJ2-2, with D maybe TRBD1 (6 bases). Deletions cut 7 bases from V and 0 bases from J, with 9 bases between. From germline, CDR1 is SGHTA and CDR2 FQGNSA. The CDR3 has 14 amino acids.

V is TRBV19 and J is TRBJ2-7; TRBD1 might be the D (6 bases). Germline V CDR1 and CDR2: LNHDA, SQIVND (reference sequence). V was shortened by 5 bases and J by 1 base, with 9 bases between the two germline ends. The length of the CDR3 is 13 residues. The CDR3 region has the DNA TGTGCCAGTAGTTCAGGGGTGTCCTACGAGCAGTACTTC. Translated: CASSSGVSYEQYF.

This chain joins TRBV11-2 and TRBJ2-1; TRBD2 matches 8 bases. Germline assignment: CDR1 SGHAT and CDR2 FQNNGV. The length of the CDR3 is 17 residues. The V segment lost 1 base and the J segment 0 bases; nucleotides outside the gene matches: 5. CDR3 in DNA: TGTGCCAGCAGCTTAGTTACGGGGGGGCTCTCCTACAATGAGCAGTTCTTC. Translation gives CASSLVTGGLSYNEQFF.